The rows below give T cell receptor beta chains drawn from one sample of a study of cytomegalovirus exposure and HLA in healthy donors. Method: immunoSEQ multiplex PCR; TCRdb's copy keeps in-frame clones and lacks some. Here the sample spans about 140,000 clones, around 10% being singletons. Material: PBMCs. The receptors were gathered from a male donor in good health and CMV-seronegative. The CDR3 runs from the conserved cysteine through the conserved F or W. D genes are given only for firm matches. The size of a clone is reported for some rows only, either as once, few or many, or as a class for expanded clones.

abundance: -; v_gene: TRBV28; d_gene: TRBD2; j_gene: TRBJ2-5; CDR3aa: CASSLIAGVLKTQYF; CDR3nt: TGTGCCAGCAGTTTGATAGCGGGAGTGTTGAAGACCCAGTACTTC
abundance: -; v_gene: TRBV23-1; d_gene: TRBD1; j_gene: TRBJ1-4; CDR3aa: CASTKNRGNEKLFF; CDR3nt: TGCGCCAGCACCAAAAACAGGGGGAATGAAAAACTGTTTTTT
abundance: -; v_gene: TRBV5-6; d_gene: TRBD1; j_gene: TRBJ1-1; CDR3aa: CASSLEQGAVRTEAFF; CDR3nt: TGTGCCAGCAGCTTGGAACAGGGGGCCGTTCGTACTGAAGCTTTCTTT
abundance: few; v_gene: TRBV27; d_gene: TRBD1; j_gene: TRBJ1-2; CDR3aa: CASSLTDRGRDGYTF; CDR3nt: TGTGCCAGCAGTTTGACTGACAGGGGGCGCGATGGCTACACCTTC
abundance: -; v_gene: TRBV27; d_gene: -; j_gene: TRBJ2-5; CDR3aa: CASTTTGNQETQYF; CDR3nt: TGTGCCAGCACCACGACAGGAAACCAAGAGACCCAGTACTTC
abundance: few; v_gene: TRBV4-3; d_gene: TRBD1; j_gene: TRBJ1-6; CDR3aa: CASSQDPTGNVASPLHF; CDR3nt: TGCGCCAGCAGCCAAGATCCGACAGGGAATGTAGCTTCACCCCTCCACTTT
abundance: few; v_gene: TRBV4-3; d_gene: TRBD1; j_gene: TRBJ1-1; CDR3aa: CASSQDRFTETEAFF; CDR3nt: TGCGCCAGCAGCCAGGACAGGTTTACGGAGACTGAAGCTTTCTTT
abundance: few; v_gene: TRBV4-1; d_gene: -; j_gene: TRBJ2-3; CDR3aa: CASSQDRYTQYF; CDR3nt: TGCGCCAGCAGCCAAGATCGGTATACGCAGTATTTT
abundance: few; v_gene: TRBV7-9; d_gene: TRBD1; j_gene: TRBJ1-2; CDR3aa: CASSPGTGEPNGYTF; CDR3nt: TGTGCCAGCAGCCCGGGGACAGGGGAGCCTAATGGCTACACCTTC
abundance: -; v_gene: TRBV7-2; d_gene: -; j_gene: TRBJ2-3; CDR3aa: CASSWGQFWADTQYF; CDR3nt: TGTGCCAGCAGCTGGGGCCAGTTTTGGGCAGATACGCAGTATTTT
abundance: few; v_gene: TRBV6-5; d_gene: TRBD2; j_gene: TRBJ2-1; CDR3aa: CASSGGSGGPSEQFF; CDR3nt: TGTGCCAGCAGCGGCGGTTCGGGAGGGCCAAGTGAGCAGTTCTTC
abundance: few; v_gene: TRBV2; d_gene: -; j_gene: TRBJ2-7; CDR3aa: CASSSSSLRGEQYF; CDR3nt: TGTGCCAGCAGTTCCTCTTCACTAAGGGGCGAGCAGTACTTC
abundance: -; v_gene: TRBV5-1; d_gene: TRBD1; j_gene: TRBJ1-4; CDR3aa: CASSLQGGDNEKLFF; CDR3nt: TGCGCCAGCAGCCTACAGGGGGGTGACAATGAAAAACTGTTTTTT
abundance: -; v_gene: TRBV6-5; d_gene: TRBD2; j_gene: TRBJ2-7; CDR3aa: CASRGGTTGSYEQYF; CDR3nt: TGTGCCAGCAGGGGAGGGACTACCGGATCCTACGAGCAGTACTTC
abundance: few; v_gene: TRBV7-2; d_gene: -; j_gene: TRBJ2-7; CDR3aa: CASSLGSRGYEQYF; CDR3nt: TGTGCCAGCAGCTTAGGCTCAAGGGGGTACGAGCAGTACTTC
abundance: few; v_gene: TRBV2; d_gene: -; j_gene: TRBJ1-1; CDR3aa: CASSEGRGKVTMNTEAFF; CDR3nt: TGTGCCAGCAGTGAAGGACGCGGAAAAGTAACCATGAACACTGAAGCTTTCTTT
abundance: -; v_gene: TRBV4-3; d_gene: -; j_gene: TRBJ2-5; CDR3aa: CASSQHRGRGQGTQYF; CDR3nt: TGCGCCAGCAGCCAACACAGAGGCAGGGGACAAGGGACCCAGTACTTC
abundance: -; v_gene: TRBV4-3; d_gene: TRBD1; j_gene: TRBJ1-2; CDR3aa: CASSQDSTGTAYGYTF; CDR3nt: TGCGCCAGCAGCCAGGACTCCACCGGGACAGCCTATGGCTACACCTTC
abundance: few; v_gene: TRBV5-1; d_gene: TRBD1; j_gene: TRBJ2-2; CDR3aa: CASSEGQLGELFF; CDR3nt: TGCGCCAGCAGCGAGGGACAGCTCGGGGAGCTGTTTTTT
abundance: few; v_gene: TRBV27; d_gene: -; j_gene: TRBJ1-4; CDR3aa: CASKKGRSFNEKLFF; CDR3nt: TGTGCCAGCAAAAAGGGGCGGTCGTTTAATGAAAAACTGTTTTTT
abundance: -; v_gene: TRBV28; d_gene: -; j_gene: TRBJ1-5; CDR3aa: CASSPQISTTGGQPQHF; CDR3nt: TGTGCCAGCAGTCCCCAGATTTCCACAACGGGAGGGCAGCCCCAGCATTTT
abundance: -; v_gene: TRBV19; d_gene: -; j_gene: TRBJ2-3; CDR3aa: CASSLRDFHTDTQYF; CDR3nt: TGTGCCAGTAGTCTCCGGGACTTCCACACAGATACGCAGTATTTT
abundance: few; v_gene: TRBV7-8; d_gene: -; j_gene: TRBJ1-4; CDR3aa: CASSLADPGWGEKLFF; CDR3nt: TGTGCCAGCAGCTTAGCCGATCCGGGGTGGGGTGAAAAACTGTTTTTT
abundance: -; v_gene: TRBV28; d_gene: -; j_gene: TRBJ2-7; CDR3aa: CASSLGGVPYEQYF; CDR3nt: TGTGCCAGCAGTCTCGGAGGGGTCCCCTACGAGCAGTACTTC
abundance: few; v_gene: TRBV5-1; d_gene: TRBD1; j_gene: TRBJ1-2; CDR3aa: CASSTPGTGYGYTF; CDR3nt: TGCGCCAGCAGTACCCCCGGGACAGGGTATGGCTACACCTTC
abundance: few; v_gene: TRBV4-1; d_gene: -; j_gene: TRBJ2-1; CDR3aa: CASSQRDSYPYNEQFF; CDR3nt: TGCGCCAGCAGCCAACGGGACTCCTACCCTTACAATGAGCAGTTCTTC
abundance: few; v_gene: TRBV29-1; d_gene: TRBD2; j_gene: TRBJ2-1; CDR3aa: CSVERTSGYNEQFF; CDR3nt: TGCAGCGTTGAACGGACTAGCGGATACAATGAGCAGTTCTTC
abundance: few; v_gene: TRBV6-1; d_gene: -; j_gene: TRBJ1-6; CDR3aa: CASSEAEKYNSPLHF; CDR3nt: TGTGCCAGCAGTGAAGCCGAGAAGTATAATTCACCCCTCCACTTT
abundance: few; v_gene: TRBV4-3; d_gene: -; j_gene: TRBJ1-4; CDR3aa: CASSQGGGRQTHEKLFF; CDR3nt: TGCGCCAGCAGCCAAGGGGGGGGGAGACAGACCCATGAAAAACTGTTTTTT
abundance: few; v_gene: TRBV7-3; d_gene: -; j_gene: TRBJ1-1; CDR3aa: CASSLSGGEGTEAFF; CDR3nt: TGTGCCAGCAGCTTAAGCGGAGGCGAGGGTACTGAAGCTTTCTTT